This entry features one T cell receptor (beta chain) sequence. Its specificity is unknown. Every donor provided 7.5 to 10 milliliters of peripheral blood. The entry originates in a study of blood T cells in healthy people across ages. Whole-study findings and limits: Diversity estimates from one million T cells were considered underestimates. When set beside aged donors, long-lived donors presented more naive CD4+ cells and higher diversity. Changes seen in expanded clonotypes were possibly confounded by donor CMV status left unknown.

Sample-barcoded 5' priming and a J-beta primer mix drove a second PCR of roughly 6 to 12 cycles. TCRdb itself ran the 5' RACE reads through MiXCR, one entry per CDR3 protein. The sample lists around 970,000 distinct CDR3 sequences; just over 50% were seen once. The sequence came from a woman aged 55-69 years in good health. Sequenced material: blood.

CDR3 protein: CASSLDGANYGYTF. Here the CDR3 DNA reads TGCGCCAGCAGTCTGGACGGAGCTAACTATGGCTACACCTTC. The chain combines TRBV5-1 with TRBJ1-2; no clear D. This CDR3 region has 14 residues. Germline V gene lookup returns CDR1 SGHRS and CDR2 YFSETQ. Deletions cut 5 bases from V and 0 bases from J, with 11 bases between.